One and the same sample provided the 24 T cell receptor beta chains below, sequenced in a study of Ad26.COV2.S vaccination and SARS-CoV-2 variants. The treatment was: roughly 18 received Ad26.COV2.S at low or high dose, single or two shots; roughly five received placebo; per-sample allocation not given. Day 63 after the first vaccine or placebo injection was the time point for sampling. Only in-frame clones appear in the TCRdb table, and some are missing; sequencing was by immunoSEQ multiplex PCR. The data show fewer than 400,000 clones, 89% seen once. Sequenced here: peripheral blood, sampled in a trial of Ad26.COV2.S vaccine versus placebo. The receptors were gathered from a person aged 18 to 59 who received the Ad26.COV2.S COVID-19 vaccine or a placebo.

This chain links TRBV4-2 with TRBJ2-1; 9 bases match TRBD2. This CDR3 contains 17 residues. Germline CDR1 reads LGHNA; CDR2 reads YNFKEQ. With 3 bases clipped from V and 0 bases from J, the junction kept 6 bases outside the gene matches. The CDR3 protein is CASSQETSGSSYNEQFF. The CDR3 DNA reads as TGTGCCAGCAGCCAGGAGACTAGCGGAAGCTCCTACAATGAGCAGTTCTTC.

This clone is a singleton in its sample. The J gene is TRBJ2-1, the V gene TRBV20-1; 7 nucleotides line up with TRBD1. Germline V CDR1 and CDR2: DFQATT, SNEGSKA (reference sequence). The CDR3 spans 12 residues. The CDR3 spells CSVSKGGDEQFF. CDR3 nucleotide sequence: TGCAGCGTTAGTAAAGGGGGCGATGAGCAGTTCTTC.

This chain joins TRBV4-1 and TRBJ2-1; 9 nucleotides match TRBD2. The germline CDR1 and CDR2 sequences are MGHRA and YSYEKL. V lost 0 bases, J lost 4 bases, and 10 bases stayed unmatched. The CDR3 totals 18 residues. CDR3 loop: CASSQDLLGTSFYNEQFF. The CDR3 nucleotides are TGCGCCAGCAGCCAAGATTTGTTAGGGACTAGCTTTTACAATGAGCAGTTCTTC.

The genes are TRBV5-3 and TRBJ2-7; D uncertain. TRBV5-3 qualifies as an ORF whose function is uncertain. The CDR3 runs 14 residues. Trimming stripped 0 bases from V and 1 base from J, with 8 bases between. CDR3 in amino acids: CARSLGSESYEQYF. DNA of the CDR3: TGTGCCAGAAGCTTGGGGTCAGAATCCTACGAGCAGTACTTC.

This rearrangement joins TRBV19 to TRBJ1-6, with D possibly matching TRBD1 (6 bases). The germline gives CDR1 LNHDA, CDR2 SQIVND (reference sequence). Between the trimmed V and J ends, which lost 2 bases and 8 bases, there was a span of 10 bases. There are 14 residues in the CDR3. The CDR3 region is CASSITAGDSPLHF. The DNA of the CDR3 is TGTGCCAGTAGTATAACCGCAGGGGATTCACCCCTCCACTTT. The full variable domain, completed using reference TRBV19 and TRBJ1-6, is DGGITQSPKYLFRKEGQNVTLSCEQNLNHDAMYWYRQDPGQGLRLIYYSQIVNDFQKGDIAEGYSVSREKKESFPLTVTSAQKNPTAFYLCASSITAGDSPLHFGNGTRLTVT.

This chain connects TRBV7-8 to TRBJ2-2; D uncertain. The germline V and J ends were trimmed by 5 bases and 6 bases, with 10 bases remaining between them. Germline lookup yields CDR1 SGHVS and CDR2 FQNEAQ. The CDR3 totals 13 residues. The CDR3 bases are TGTGCCAGCAGCAAAGTTGGGGCCGGGGAGCTGTTTTTT. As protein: CASSKVGAGELFF.

CDR3: CASSLGSGGEKLFF. The DNA for the CDR3 is TGCGCCAGCAGCTTGGGGTCGGGCGGAGAAAAACTGTTTTTT. The gene calls are TRBV5-1 and TRBJ1-4; the D is unclear. This CDR3 comprises 14 residues. CDR1 and CDR2 (germline): SGHRS, YFSETQ. Trimming removed 0 bases at V and 8 bases at J, with 11 bases between.

The CDR3 DNA follows: TGTGCCAGCAGAGGAGCGGGGGAAGACGGTGGCTACACCTTC. As protein: CASRGAGEDGGYTF. The chain couples TRBV6-5 to TRBJ1-2, with D possibly TRBD1 on 5 matching bases. Trimming took off 6 bases at V and 7 bases at J, with 18 bases between the two ends. The CDR3 consists of 14 residues. CDR1 MNHEY and CDR2 SVGAGI come from the germline V gene.

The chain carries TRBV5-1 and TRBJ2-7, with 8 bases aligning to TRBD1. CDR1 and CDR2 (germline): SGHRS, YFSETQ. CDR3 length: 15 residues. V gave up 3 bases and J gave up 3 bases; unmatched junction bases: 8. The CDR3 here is CASSWDPGTGYEQYF. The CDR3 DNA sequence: TGCGCCAGCAGCTGGGACCCCGGGACAGGCTACGAGCAGTACTTC.

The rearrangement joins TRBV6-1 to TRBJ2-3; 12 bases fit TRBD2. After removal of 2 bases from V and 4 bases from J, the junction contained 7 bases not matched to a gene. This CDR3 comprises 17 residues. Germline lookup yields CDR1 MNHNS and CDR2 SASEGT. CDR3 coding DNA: TGTGCCAGCAGTGAATCAAGACTAGCGGGAGTCCCAGATACGCAGTATTTT. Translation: CASSESRLAGVPDTQYF.

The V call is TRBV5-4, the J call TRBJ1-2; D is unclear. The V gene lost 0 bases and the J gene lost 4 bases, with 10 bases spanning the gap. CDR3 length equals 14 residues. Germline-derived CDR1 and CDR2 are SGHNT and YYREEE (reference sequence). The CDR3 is CASSLDSPPYGYTF. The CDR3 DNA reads TGTGCCAGCAGCTTGGATTCTCCTCCCTATGGCTACACCTTC.

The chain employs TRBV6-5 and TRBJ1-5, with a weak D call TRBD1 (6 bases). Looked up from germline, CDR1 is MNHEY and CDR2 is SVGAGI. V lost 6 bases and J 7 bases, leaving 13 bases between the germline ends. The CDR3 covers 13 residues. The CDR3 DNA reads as TGTGCCAGCAGGACAGGAAAGGTACAGCCCCAGCATTTT. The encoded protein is CASRTGKVQPQHF.

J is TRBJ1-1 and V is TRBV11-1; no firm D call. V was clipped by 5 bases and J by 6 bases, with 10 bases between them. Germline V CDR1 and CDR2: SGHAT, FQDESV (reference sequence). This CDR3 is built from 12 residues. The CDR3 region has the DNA TGTGCCAGCAGCCCGGTTGTTCCTGAAGCTTTCTTT. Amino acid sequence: CASSPVVPEAFF.

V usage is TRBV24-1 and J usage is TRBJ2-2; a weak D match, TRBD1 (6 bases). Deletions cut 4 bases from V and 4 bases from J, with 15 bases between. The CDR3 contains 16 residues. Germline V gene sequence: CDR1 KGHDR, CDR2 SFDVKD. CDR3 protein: CATSDPGQTSTGELFF. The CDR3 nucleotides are TGTGCCACCAGTGACCCCGGACAGACCTCCACCGGGGAGCTGTTTTTT.

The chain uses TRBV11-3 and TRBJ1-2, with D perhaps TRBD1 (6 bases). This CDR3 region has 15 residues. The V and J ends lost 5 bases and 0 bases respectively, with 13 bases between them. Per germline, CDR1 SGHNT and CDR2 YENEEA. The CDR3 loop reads CASSKQGPANYGYTF. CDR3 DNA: TGTGCCAGCAGCAAACAGGGCCCTGCTAACTATGGCTACACCTTC.

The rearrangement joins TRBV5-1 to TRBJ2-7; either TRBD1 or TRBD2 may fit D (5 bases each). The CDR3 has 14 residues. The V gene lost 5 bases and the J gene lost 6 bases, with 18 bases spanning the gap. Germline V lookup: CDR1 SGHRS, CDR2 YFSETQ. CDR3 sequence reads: CASRIRGDPGEQYF. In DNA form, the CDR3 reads TGCGCCAGCAGGATCCGAGGGGACCCGGGCGAGCAGTACTTC.

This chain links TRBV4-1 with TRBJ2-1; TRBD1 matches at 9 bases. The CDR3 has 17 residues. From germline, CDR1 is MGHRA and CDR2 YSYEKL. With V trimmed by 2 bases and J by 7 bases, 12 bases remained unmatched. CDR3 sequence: CASSQSQGASILNEQFF. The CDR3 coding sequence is TGCGCCAGCAGCCAATCACAGGGGGCGAGTATCTTAAATGAGCAGTTCTTC.

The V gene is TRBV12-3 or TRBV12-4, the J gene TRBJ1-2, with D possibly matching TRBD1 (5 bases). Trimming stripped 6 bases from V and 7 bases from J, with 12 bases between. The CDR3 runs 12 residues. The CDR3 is CASRLRVGGYTF. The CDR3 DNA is TGTGCCAGCAGGCTCAGGGTCGGTGGCTACACCTTC.

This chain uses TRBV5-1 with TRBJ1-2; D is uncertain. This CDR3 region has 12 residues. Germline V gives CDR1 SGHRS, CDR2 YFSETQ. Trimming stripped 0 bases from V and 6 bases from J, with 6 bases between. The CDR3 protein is CASSLAGDGYTF. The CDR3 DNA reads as TGCGCCAGCAGCTTGGCTGGGGATGGCTACACCTTC.

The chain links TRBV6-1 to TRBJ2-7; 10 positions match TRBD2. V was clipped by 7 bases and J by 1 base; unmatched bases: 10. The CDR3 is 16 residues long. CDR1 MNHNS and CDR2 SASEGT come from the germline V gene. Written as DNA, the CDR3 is TGTGCCAGCACTGAGGGGGTAGCGGGAGGTTCCTACGAGCAGTACTTC. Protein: CASTEGVAGGSYEQYF.

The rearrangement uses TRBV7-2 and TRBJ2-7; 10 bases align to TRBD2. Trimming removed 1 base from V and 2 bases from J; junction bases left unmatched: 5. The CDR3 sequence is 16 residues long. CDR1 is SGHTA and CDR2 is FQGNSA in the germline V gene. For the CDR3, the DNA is TGTGCCAGCAGCTTAGTGGCTAGCGGGGGCACCTACGAGCAGTACTTC. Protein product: CASSLVASGGTYEQYF.

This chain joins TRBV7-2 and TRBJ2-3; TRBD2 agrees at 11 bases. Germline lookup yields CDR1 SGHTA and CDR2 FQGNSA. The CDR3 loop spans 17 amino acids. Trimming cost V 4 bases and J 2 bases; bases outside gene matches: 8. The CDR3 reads CASSSKGSGRATDTQYF. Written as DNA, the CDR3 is TGTGCCAGCAGCTCTAAAGGTAGCGGGAGGGCCACAGATACGCAGTATTTT.

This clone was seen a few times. The CDR3, as DNA: TGTGCCAGTATTACTTGGGACACCGGGGAGCTGTTTTTT. Its protein is CASITWDTGELFF. The chain employs TRBV19 and TRBJ2-2; D is undetermined. Trimming shortened V by 7 bases and J by 3 bases, and 9 bases separated the two germline ends. Germline V gene lookup returns CDR1 LNHDA and CDR2 SQIVND (reference sequence). CDR3 length: 13 amino acids.

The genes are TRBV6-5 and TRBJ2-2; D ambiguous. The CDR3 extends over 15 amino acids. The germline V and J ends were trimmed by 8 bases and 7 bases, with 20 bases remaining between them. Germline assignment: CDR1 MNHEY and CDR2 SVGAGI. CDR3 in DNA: TGTGCCAGCGGCTATAGGCCCTTGACTGTCGGGGAGCTGTTTTTT. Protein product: CASGYRPLTVGELFF.